The following is a T cell receptor (beta chain) sequence with its context. What it recognizes is unknown. This sample was included in a study of cytomegalovirus exposure and HLA in healthy donors. Study-wide context: In an earlier analysis, 117 million unique TCR beta sequences were found from 200 million or so T cells.

Study-level findings and limits: An ancestry cluster, one associated with Asian ancestry, reportedly showed fewer N-insertions than the approximately 670-donor mean in a later analysis. Altogether, some 170 TCR beta chains were recorded as cytomegalovirus-associated.

It was with 60 Vbeta and 13 Jbeta primers that the PCR ran. Data came from immunoSEQ multiplex PCR; TCRdb stores just in-frame clones and leaves some out. The sample holds 110,000 to 150,000 clones; 70% to 75% are singletons and the top ten take under 15%. The V and J ends lost 5 bases and 5 bases respectively, with 8 bases between them. Germline values: CDR1 SGHVS, CDR2 FNYEAQ. The CDR3 covers 12 residues. The source is a human donor in good health. The chain carries TRBV7-6 and TRBJ2-3, with D possibly matching TRBD2 (6 bases). Specimen: PBMCs. CDR3 DNA sequence: TGTGCCAGCAGCGAAGCGGGAGATACGCAGTATTTT. Translated, it gives CASSEAGDTQYF. The complete variable domain, with remaining parts taken from reference TRBV7-6 and TRBJ2-3, reads GAGVSQSPRYKVTKRGQDVALRCDPISGHVSLYWYRQALGQGPEFLTYFNYEAQQDKSGLPNDRFSAERPEGSISTLTIQRTEQRDSAMYRCASSEAGDTQYFGPGTRLTVL.